These 8 T cell receptor beta chains share one sample of origin, sequenced in a study of CD4 T cells in relation to SARS-CoV-2 and coronaviruses. Antigens for these TCRs are unknown. Unexposed donor CD4+ T cells date from 2011-2018, before the COVID-19 pandemic. Isolation of CD4+ T cells took place after about 10 days in culture. Some clones are missing from TCRdb's copy, which holds only in-frame ones; the method was immunoSEQ multiplex PCR. The table lists about 17,000 clones, around three quarters of them singletons. Sequencing was carried out using CD4+ T cells from PBMCs, cultured in vitro. These receptors were taken from a human donor in good health.

The chain employs TRBV12-3 or TRBV12-4 and TRBJ1-2; D gene ambiguous. The length of the CDR3 is 12 residues. V was shortened by 3 bases and J by 8 bases, with 10 bases between the two germline ends. The CDR3 DNA reads TGTGCCAGCAGTTTGGCAGGATCAGGCTACACCTTC. Translating it yields CASSLAGSGYTF.

V usage is TRBV27 and J usage is TRBJ2-7, with D perhaps TRBD1 (6 bases). Trimming stripped 2 bases from V and 2 bases from J, with 13 bases between. CDR1 and CDR2 (germline): MNHEY, SMNVEV (reference sequence). The CDR3 length is 15 residues. The DNA of the CDR3 is TGTGCCAGCAGTTTAACCGACAGGCCCGCCTACGAGCAGTACTTC. Translated, it gives CASSLTDRPAYEQYF.

The chain has TRBV9 and TRBJ1-2, with a possible D match to TRBD1 (6 bases). V was trimmed by 5 bases and J by 3 bases, leaving 14 bases between them. The CDR3 consists of 14 residues. The germline V gene has CDR1 SGDLS and CDR2 YYNGEE. The CDR3: CASRPGEGDYGYTF. CDR3 DNA sequence: TGTGCCAGCAGACCCGGGGAGGGGGACTATGGCTACACCTTC.

This clone was seen a few times. The chain uses TRBV30 and TRBJ2-7, with TRBD2 identical over 7 bases. V dropped 1 base and J dropped 2; count of bases not matched to a gene: 5. This CDR3 spans 14 amino acids. Germline V gene lookup returns CDR1 GTSNPN and CDR2 SVGIG (reference sequence). CDR3 nucleotide sequence: TGTGCCTGGAGTGGGGGGACTACCACCTACGAGCAGTACTTC. Amino acids: CAWSGGTTTYEQYF.

This rearrangement joins TRBV7-2 to TRBJ1-6; D may be TRBD1 (5 bases). This CDR3 contains 15 residues. CDR1 SGHTA and CDR2 FQGNSA come from the germline V gene. V was clipped by 2 bases and J by 10 bases, with 15 bases between them. The chain's CDR3 is CASSLLNGARSPLHF. The CDR3 region has the DNA TGTGCCAGCAGCTTACTTAACGGGGCTAGGTCACCCCTCCACTTT. Based on the CDR3 plus reference TRBV7-2 and TRBJ1-6, the full variable domain is GAGVSQSPSNKVTEKGKDVELRCDPISGHTALYWYRQSLGQGLEFLIYFQGNSAPDKSGLPSDRFSAERTGGSVSTLTIQRTQQEDSAVYLCASSLLNGARSPLHFGNGTRLTVT.

The chain uses TRBV3-1 (or the pseudogene TRBV3-2) and TRBJ2-3, with a possible D match to TRBD2 (6 bases). V gave up 4 bases and J gave up 2 bases, with 13 bases separating them. This CDR3 has 15 amino acids. Germline V gene sequence: CDR1 LGHDT, CDR2 YNNKEL (reference sequence). In DNA form, the CDR3 reads TGTGCCAGCAGCCGTAGCGGCCGGGTCACAGATACGCAGTATTTT. The encoded protein is CASSRSGRVTDTQYF.

The chain links TRBV10-2 to TRBJ2-1; D tentatively reads TRBD1 or TRBD2 (5 bases each). The CDR3 contains 13 residues. V was cut by 8 bases and J by 3 bases, with 11 bases left in between. CDR1 and CDR2 (germline): WSHSY, SAAADI. The CDR3 nucleotides are TGCGCCAGCCAGTGGGGGATCTACAATGAGCAGTTCTTC. This gives the protein CASQWGIYNEQFF.

This clone was seen more than once but under ten times. This chain links TRBV18 with TRBJ1-2, with no clear D. The germline V gene has CDR1 KGHSH and CDR2 LQKENI. CDR3 length: 13 amino acids. V lost 3 bases, J lost 2 bases, and 7 bases lay in between. The CDR3 protein is CASSPGSNYGYTF. CDR3 nucleotides: TGTGCCAGCTCACCCGGATCAAACTATGGCTACACCTTC.